These 22 T cell receptor beta chains were sequenced from one sample in a study of blood T cell repertoires in COVID-19. Sequenced by immunoSEQ multiplex PCR; TCRdb stores in-frame clones only, minus some. The repertoire includes around 130,000 clones, 84% of them detected once, and approximately 8% sits in the top ten. The sequencing input was peripheral blood. The source is a human donor in a cohort sampled during active COVID-19.

The chain links TRBV14 to TRBJ2-2; D gene uncertain. This CDR3 has 16 amino acids. Germline-derived CDR1 and CDR2 are SGHDN and FVKESK. Trimming took 4 bases from V and 1 from J, leaving 13 bases between them. The CDR3: CASSRQRLMNTGELFF. The CDR3 nucleotides read TGTGCCAGCAGCCGTCAAAGACTGATGAACACCGGGGAGCTGTTTTTT.

The J gene is TRBJ2-3, the V gene TRBV2; 12 bases match TRBD1. Germline V gene lookup returns CDR1 SNHLY and CDR2 FYNNEI. The CDR3 length is 14 residues. Losses at the gene ends were 6 bases for V and 6 bases for J; bases not matched to a gene: 4. CDR3 DNA sequence: TGTGCCAGCAGGGGACAGGGGGCGAGGGATACGCAGTATTTT. It yields the protein CASRGQGARDTQYF.

The V and J genes are TRBV24-1 and TRBJ1-5; no definite D call. Germline lookup yields CDR1 KGHDR and CDR2 SFDVKD. The CDR3 loop spans 15 amino acids. V dropped 5 bases and J dropped 4 bases, with 14 bases sitting between them. The CDR3 protein is CATSGGRENNQPQHF. The CDR3 DNA is TGTGCCACCAGTGGTGGAAGGGAGAATAATCAGCCCCAGCATTTT.

This sequence joins TRBV29-1 and TRBJ2-1; D not certain. Germline CDR1 and CDR2: SQVTM and ANQGSEA. The CDR3 totals 17 residues. With 5 bases removed from V and 6 bases from J, the gap between germline ends came to 26 bases. CDR3 amino acids: CSVFRDGRSPFINEQFF. In nucleotides, the CDR3 is TGCAGCGTTTTCCGCGACGGCAGGTCCCCGTTTATCAATGAGCAGTTCTTC.

This chain connects TRBV6-5 to TRBJ1-1, with D perhaps matching TRBD1 (5 bases). The CDR3 runs to 16 residues. Germline-derived CDR1 and CDR2 are MNHEY and SVGAGI. V was pared by 0 bases and J by 4 bases, with 15 bases between. CDR3 protein: CASSYSSKGPGTEAFF. The CDR3 bases are TGTGCCAGCAGTTACTCCTCGAAGGGGCCCGGCACTGAAGCTTTCTTT.

This clone occurred a few times. Within the sample, other DNA sequences also encode this same CDR3. The chain has TRBV3-1 (or the pseudogene TRBV3-2) and TRBJ1-5; no definite D call. CDR1 is LGHDT, CDR2 YNNKEL, per germline (reference sequence). V was cut by 2 bases and J by 3 bases, with 2 bases left in between. The CDR3 covers 12 residues. This CDR3 is CASSQLNQPQHF. The CDR3 coding sequence is TGTGCCAGCAGCCAACTCAATCAGCCCCAGCATTTT.

The rearrangement joins TRBV2 to TRBJ1-5, with D possibly being TRBD1 (6 bases). There are 15 residues in the CDR3. Germline V gene lookup returns CDR1 SNHLY and CDR2 FYNNEI. V lost 4 bases to trimming and J lost 1 base, with 11 bases between them. In DNA, the CDR3 is TGTGCCAGCAGTGCGGGGGGCGCAAGCAATCAGCCCCAGCATTTT. Translated: CASSAGGASNQPQHF.

The chain recombines TRBV28 with TRBJ2-3; TRBD1 agrees at 10 bases. CDR1 is MDHEN and CDR2 is SYDVKM in the germline V gene. V was clipped by 5 bases and J by 4 bases; unmatched bases: 3. The CDR3 is made up of 14 amino acids. CDR3 DNA sequence: TGTGCCAGCAGTACCGGGACAGGGGCAGATACGCAGTATTTT. It translates to CASSTGTGADTQYF.

This clone was detected once. V usage is TRBV19 and J usage is TRBJ2-1; 10 nucleotides align to TRBD2. The V gene end was trimmed by 2 bases and the J gene end by 0 bases; junction bases not matched to a gene: 10. CDR3 length: 19 residues. The germline CDR1 and CDR2 sequences are LNHDA and SQIVND (reference sequence). DNA for the CDR3: TGTGCCAGTAGTATATTTACTAGCGGGGACCTTAGCTCCTACAATGAGCAGTTCTTC. Translating it yields CASSIFTSGDLSSYNEQFF.

The chain joins TRBV6-5 to TRBJ1-2; the D gene is possibly TRBD1 (5 bases). Trimming took 6 bases from V and 3 from J, leaving 11 bases between them. CDR3 size: 13 residues. The germline CDR1 and CDR2 sequences are MNHEY and SVGAGI. The chain's CDR3 is CASRPGEYYGYTF. CDR3 sequence (DNA): TGTGCCAGCAGGCCGGGGGAGTACTATGGCTACACCTTC.

The rearrangement joins TRBV18 to TRBJ2-4; 9 bases fit TRBD1. The germline V gene encodes CDR1 KGHSH and CDR2 LQKENI. The CDR3 loop spans 15 amino acids. The J segment lost 3 bases and the V segment lost 0 bases, leaving 0 bases of the junction unmatched. The CDR3 region is CASSPPGQGKNIQYF. CDR3 DNA: TGTGCCAGCTCACCACCGGGACAGGGCAAAAACATTCAGTACTTC.

The genes are TRBV7-3 and TRBJ2-7; D might be TRBD1 (6 bases). V lost 5 bases and J 6 bases, leaving 14 bases between the germline ends. Germline V gene data show CDR1 as SGHTA and CDR2 as FQGTGA. The CDR3 has 13 residues. As DNA, the CDR3 is TGTGCCAGCAGCCTCTTCAGGGGCGGCGAGCAGTACTTC. Translating gives CASSLFRGGEQYF.

In DNA form, the CDR3 reads TGTGCCAGCAGTAGAACAGGGAGGGAAAATGAAAAACTGTTTTTT. Amino acid sequence: CASSRTGRENEKLFF. This sequence joins TRBV28 and TRBJ1-4; a possible D gene is TRBD1 (6 bases). The germline CDR1 and CDR2 sequences are MDHEN and SYDVKM. The CDR3 spans 15 residues. Trimming removed 5 bases from V and 5 bases from J, with 15 bases in between. Looking up the rest from reference TRBV28 and TRBJ1-4 gives the full variable domain: DVKVTQSSRYLVKRTGEKVFLECVQDMDHENMFWYRQDPGLGLRLIYFSYDVKMKEKGDIPEGYSVSREKKERFSLILESASTNQTSMYLCASSRTGRENEKLFFGSGTQLSVL.

The rearrangement uses TRBV5-4 and TRBJ2-2; 8 positions agree with TRBD1. This CDR3 has 17 amino acids. With V trimmed by 4 bases and J by 4 bases, 12 bases remained unmatched. Per germline, CDR1 SGHNT and CDR2 YYREEE (reference sequence). This CDR3 is CASSQKTGQGITGELFF. CDR3 DNA: TGTGCCAGCAGCCAAAAAACAGGACAGGGAATCACCGGGGAGCTGTTTTTT.

The genes are TRBV27 and TRBJ1-1; 9 nucleotides agree with TRBD1. CDR1 MNHEY and CDR2 SMNVEV come from the germline V gene (reference sequence). CDR3 size: 12 residues. Trimming at V came to 11 bases and at J to 5 bases, leaving 6 bases not matched to a gene. CDR3 amino acids: CAAQGARTEAFF. DNA for the CDR3: TGTGCCGCACAGGGGGCGCGGACTGAAGCTTTCTTT.

The chain has TRBV11-2 and TRBJ1-1; D possibly corresponds to TRBD1 (6 bases). V lost 4 bases and J lost 0, with 12 bases in between. This CDR3 has 15 residues. Germline CDR1 and CDR2: SGHAT and FQNNGV. The CDR3 reads CASSSGTTLNTEAFF. In DNA, the CDR3 is TGTGCCAGCAGCTCTGGGACAACTCTGAACACTGAAGCTTTCTTT.

The sample holds one count of this clone. The chain uses TRBV20-1 and TRBJ1-4, with D uncertain. V was cut by 4 bases and J by 8 bases, with 5 bases left in between. The CDR3 covers 10 residues. Looked up from germline, CDR1 is DFQATT and CDR2 is SNEGSKA (reference sequence). In DNA, the CDR3 is TGCAGTGCTATGGAGGAAAAACTGTTTTTT. Protein: CSAMEEKLFF.

The chain combines TRBV28 with TRBJ1-1; 8 nucleotides match TRBD1. This CDR3 region has 15 residues. Trimming took 2 bases from V and 5 from J; bases not matched to a gene: 7. Germline assignment: CDR1 MDHEN and CDR2 SYDVKM. The CDR3 sequence is CASSLDPTGETEAFF. CDR3 DNA: TGTGCCAGCAGTTTAGATCCGACAGGGGAGACTGAAGCTTTCTTT.

The chain recombines TRBV7-6 with TRBJ1-3; 9 bases agree with TRBD1. J was trimmed by 0 bases and V by 0 bases; bases with no gene match: 9. CDR3 length: 19 residues. Germline CDR1 is SGHVS and CDR2 is FNYEAQ. The CDR3 region has the DNA TGTGCCAGCAGCTTAGCCTACAGGGGGCGAAGTACCTCTGGAAACACCATATATTTT. It codes for CASSLAYRGRSTSGNTIYF.

This sequence joins TRBV6-5 and TRBJ2-2; D is possibly TRBD2 (6 bases). The CDR3 contains 13 residues. Trimming left V 6 bases short and J 4 bases short, with 9 bases between. Germline V gene sequence: CDR1 MNHEY, CDR2 SVGAGI. The CDR3 nucleotides are TGTGCCAGCAGGAAGGAGGGCACCGGGGAGCTGTTTTTT. Amino acids: CASRKEGTGELFF.

This clone was observed a single time. The chain combines TRBV19 with TRBJ1-2; D might be TRBD1 (5 bases). Trimming removed 3 bases at V and 3 bases at J, with 11 bases between. This CDR3 contains 14 residues. Per germline, CDR1 LNHDA and CDR2 SQIVND (reference sequence). CDR3 in amino acids: CASSIKDRDYGYTF. CDR3 DNA sequence: TGTGCCAGTAGTATTAAAGACAGAGACTATGGCTACACCTTC.

The CDR3 DNA is TGCGCCAGCGGGGGAGCGGGGGGATACAATGAGCAGTTCTTC. The encoded protein is CASGGAGGYNEQFF. This chain connects TRBV5-1 to TRBJ2-1, with 9 bases matching TRBD2. Trimming cost V 7 bases and J 4 bases; bases outside gene matches: 6. The germline V gene encodes CDR1 SGHRS and CDR2 YFSETQ. The CDR3 contains 14 residues.